The rows below give T cell receptor beta chains drawn from one sample of a study of T-cell reconstitution after alpha-beta-depleted transplantation in children. TCRdb redid the calling of the PCR reads with MiXCR, one entry per CDR3 protein. The repertoire holds about a million distinct CDR3 sequences, 25% to 30% seen once, with 28% in the top ten. This specimen consisted of PBMCs, mostly from graft donor cells, obtained 360 days after TCRalphabeta/CD19-depleted stem cell transplant. Receptor source: a boy younger than two who had a stem cell transplant for SCID, so the T cells may come from the graft donor. The CDR3 runs from the conserved cysteine through the conserved F or W.

j_call | v_call | cdr3_aa
TRBJ2-3 | TRBV5-1 | CASSLDRDTQYF
TRBJ2-1 | TRBV9 | CASSVLRGPSDNEQFF
TRBJ1-2 | TRBV9 | CASSARRGDNYGYTF
TRBJ2-3 | TRBV9 | CASSVGFGSTDTQYF
TRBJ2-7 | TRBV15 | CATSRGLAGHEQYF
TRBJ1-1 | TRBV12-3/TRBV12-4 | CASSPTGDGVGTEAFF
TRBJ2-2 | TRBV18 | CASSPIRGDTGELFF
TRBJ2-3 | TRBV12-3/TRBV12-4 | CASSPITSGGRTSTDTQYF
TRBJ2-3 | TRBV14 | CASSPTQIQLGRYF
TRBJ2-3 | TRBV18 | CASSPRGPPAGGADTQYF
TRBJ1-1 | TRBV3-1 | CASSQEGTMNTEAFF
TRBJ2-3 | TRBV12-3/TRBV12-4 | CASSRTGRGAPDTQYF
TRBJ2-3 | TRBV5-1 | CASSKLAGGPPSTDTQYF
TRBJ2-5 | TRBV24-1 | CATSDPSKGGKETQYF
TRBJ1-1 | TRBV4-3 | CASSLKSNTEAFF
TRBJ1-6 | TRBV20-1 | CSARDRGLSPLHF
TRBJ1-5 | TRBV12-3/TRBV12-4 | CASSKGDSNQPQHF
TRBJ2-7 | TRBV5-1 | CASTPGDMFYEQYF
TRBJ2-5 | TRBV12-3/TRBV12-4 | CATIAPPAQYF
TRBJ2-7 | TRBV5-1 | CASRLDLRGRFEQYF
TRBJ2-5 | TRBV9 | CASSRDSSETQYF
TRBJ1-4 | TRBV5-1 | CASSVGEKLFF
TRBJ2-7 | TRBV5-1 | CASSLGWGTYEQYF
TRBJ1-5 | TRBV3-1 | CASSQSRTGMQAQHF
TRBJ1-4 | TRBV4-2 | CASSQGDRDVGKLFF
TRBJ1-2 | TRBV27 | CASSPLTGTGVGYGYTF
TRBJ2-2 | TRBV28 | CASSYTGTGGNTGELFF
TRBJ2-2 | TRBV12-3/TRBV12-4 | CASSPLERQGGELFF
TRBJ2-1 | TRBV10-3 | CAISELVNEQFF
TRBJ2-2 | TRBV4-2 | CASSQGTALRKTGELFF
TRBJ2-2 | TRBV7-9 | CASSSGLASGELFF
TRBJ2-1 | TRBV19 | CASSEERGAGNEQFF
TRBJ1-1 | TRBV15 | CATSRGPVPMGTEAFF
TRBJ1-1 | TRBV6-5 | CASSYSGTREPFF
TRBJ2-3 | TRBV28 | CASSFSLEGTDTQYF
TRBJ1-2 | TRBV6-2/TRBV6-3 | CATFIYYGYTF
TRBJ2-3 | TRBV6-5 | CASSSTSGAADTQYF
TRBJ2-7 | TRBV4-3 | CASSLTAGPSYEQYF
TRBJ2-1 | TRBV9 | CASSPAGATYNEQFF
TRBJ2-1 | TRBV12-3/TRBV12-4 | CASSLGGIGEQFF
TRBJ2-5 | TRBV5-6 | CASSFYRGSPETQYF
TRBJ2-1 | TRBV7-8 | CASSLSGRTIYNEQFF
TRBJ1-5 | TRBV6-5 | CASSYGGQPNQPQHF
TRBJ2-7 | TRBV27 | CASRYRGYGGSSYEQYF
TRBJ1-1 | TRBV12-3/TRBV12-4 | CASSWGRRGHFF
TRBJ2-3 | TRBV20-1 | CSARARRVGPSSTDTQYF
TRBJ1-1 | TRBV10-3 | CAISEGHPNTEAFF
TRBJ1-1 | TRBV6-5 | CASSSRQGARAFF
TRBJ2-7 | TRBV6-2/TRBV6-3 | CASSLDRASLYEQYF
TRBJ1-1 | TRBV29-1 | CSVVDRLTEAFF
TRBJ2-1 | TRBV6-1 | CASRSHKAGNEQFF
TRBJ2-7 | TRBV20-1 | CSARDMGGYEQYF
TRBJ1-1 | TRBV7-2 | CASSLVGGTGGEAFF